Sequencing of this TCR beta chain was carried out in a study of T cells in Graves' hyperthyroidism and ophthalmopathy. The wider study: It was at initial diagnosis, before any treatment, that peripheral blood was collected. General study points: For ophthalmopathy, model prediction preceded onset by a median 6.5 months. Separation of ophthalmopathy from stable hyperthyroidism was achieved by a 13 V-J model.

From RNA transcripts, TCR beta CDR3 regions were amplified. A first-round RT-PCR of the TCR CDR3 used the HTBI primer set. TCRdb passed the multiplex PCR reads through MiXCR, listing each CDR3 protein once. The sample shows hundreds of thousands of distinct CDR3 sequences, roughly 15% of them seen only once. This clonotype was counted a few times. Its target is unknown. Among ophthalmopathy patients, the Clinical Activity Score reached at least 3, the NOSPECS grade reached at least 4, and duration remained under 3 months. Sequencing was carried out using blood. The origin of this receptor is a woman under 30 with Graves' ophthalmopathy.

CDR3 bases: TGTGCCAGCAGCGTGATACCCACCTACGAGCAGTACTTC. Its protein is CASSVIPTYEQYF. The rearrangement uses TRBV9 and TRBJ2-7, with D unresolved. CDR1 and CDR2 (germline): SGDLS, YYNGEE. This CDR3 region has 13 residues. V was trimmed by 2 bases and J by 2 bases, leaving 8 bases between them.